Shown below are 19 T cell receptor beta chains from a single sample sequenced in a study of blood T cell repertoires in COVID-19 (dated by TCRdb to 2020 to 2022). Library prep was done by the immunoSEQ multiplex PCR assay. As stored in TCRdb, this immuneACCESS dataset retains in-frame rearrangements with V and J assigned. A fraction of the clones does not appear; measured against another copy, unresolved V genes explain less than half of the discrepancy, and the remainder lacks a known reason. The sample table holds some 170,000 clones, of which roughly 80% were seen once. The ten largest clones capture about 8.4% of the sample. The sample consisted of peripheral blood. Receptors originate from a woman in her seventies with acute or convalescent COVID-19.

The gene calls are TRBV28 and TRBJ1-4; a possible D gene is TRBD1 (5 bases). V was trimmed by 6 bases and J by 0 bases, leaving 8 bases between them. The CDR3 is made up of 14 amino acids. The germline CDR1 and CDR2 sequences are MDHEN and SYDVKM. The CDR3 loop reads CASSTGATNEKLFF. The CDR3 DNA is TGTGCCAGCAGCACAGGAGCAACTAATGAAAAACTGTTTTTT.

The chain has TRBV7-8 and TRBJ2-7, with D maybe TRBD2 (8 bases). Germline V gene sequence: CDR1 SGHVS, CDR2 FQNEAQ. The CDR3 spans 16 residues. The ends were cut back, 8 bases at V and 7 bases at J, with 27 bases in the middle. CDR3 region: CASRYGGGGGRGEQYF. The CDR3 DNA reads TGTGCCAGCCGCTACGGAGGGGGCGGGGGGAGAGGAGAGCAGTACTTC. Full variable domain (rest looked up from reference TRBV7-8 and TRBJ2-7): GAGVSQSPRYKVAKRGQDVALRCDPISGHVSLFWYQQALGQGPEFLTYFQNEAQLDKSGLPSDRFFAERPEGSVSTLKIQRTQQEDSAVYLCASRYGGGGGRGEQYFGPGTRLTVT.

In this sample, this clone turned up once. Other DNA sequences in the same sample also yield this CDR3. CDR3 nucleotide sequence: TGTGCCAGCAGCGTAGGCGGGGGACTCCAAGAGACCCAGTACTTC. Protein product: CASSVGGGLQETQYF. The chain has TRBV9 and TRBJ2-5; the match to TRBD2 covers 7 bases. The CDR3 is made up of 15 amino acids. V lost 0 bases and J lost 1; bases outside the gene matches: 3. Germline CDR1 SGDLS, CDR2 YYNGEE.

This clone was seen a handful of times. The V gene is TRBV5-4, the J gene TRBJ1-2; TRBD1 is a possible D gene (6 bases). CDR1 is SGHNT, CDR2 YYREEE, per germline (reference sequence). This CDR3 has 17 amino acids. V lost 1 base, J lost 3 bases, and 19 bases lay in between. As DNA, the CDR3 is TGTGCCAGCAGCTTGTATAGGGGGTCAGAGACTTACTATGGCTACACCTTC. Translation: CASSLYRGSETYYGYTF.

V usage is TRBV11-2 and J usage is TRBJ2-1; 10 bases are shared with TRBD1. The CDR3 is 14 amino acids. The trim removed 3 bases at V and 9 bases at J, leaving 5 bases unmatched. Germline-derived CDR1 and CDR2 are SGHAT and FQNNGV. CDR3 residues: CASSLTGGLFEQFF. The DNA of the CDR3 is TGTGCCAGCAGCTTGACAGGGGGCCTATTTGAGCAGTTCTTC.

V and J are TRBV6-5 and TRBJ1-2; D possibly corresponds to TRBD1 (5 bases). The V end was cut by 6 bases, the J end by 4 bases, with 12 bases between. From germline, CDR1 is MNHEY and CDR2 SVGAGI. This CDR3 contains 13 residues. For the CDR3, the DNA is TGTGCCAGCAGCAAGGGGCCGTCCTATGGCTACACCTTC. Protein sequence: CASSKGPSYGYTF.

V and J are TRBV19 and TRBJ2-1; D possibly corresponds to TRBD2 (6 bases). CDR3 length equals 13 residues. Looked up from germline, CDR1 is LNHDA and CDR2 is SQIVND (reference sequence). Trimming removed 1 base from V and 8 bases from J, with 9 bases in between. The CDR3 is CASSIVSGDEQFF. The DNA of the CDR3 is TGTGCCAGTAGTATAGTATCGGGGGATGAGCAGTTCTTC.

This clone was observed a single time. The rearrangement links TRBV28 to TRBJ1-2, with 7 bases fitting TRBD1. The CDR3 has 16 amino acids. With V trimmed by 5 bases and J by 8 bases, 17 bases remained unmatched. CDR1 is MDHEN, CDR2 SYDVKM, per germline. The CDR3 here is CASSHPWGQKLGGYTF. The CDR3 bases are TGTGCCAGCAGTCACCCTTGGGGACAGAAATTAGGGGGCTACACCTTC.

The J gene is TRBJ2-5, the V gene TRBV7-9, with D perhaps matching TRBD1 (5 bases). CDR1 and CDR2 (germline): SEHNR, FQNEAQ (reference sequence). The CDR3 totals 13 residues. With 1 base removed from V and 5 bases from J, the gap between germline ends came to 8 bases. CDR3 in amino acids: CASSLGGTETQYF. The CDR3 nucleotides are TGTGCCAGCAGCTTAGGGGGCACGGAGACCCAGTACTTC.

Only one count was recorded for this clone. The chain recombines TRBV10-1 with TRBJ1-1, with D maybe TRBD1 (6 bases). The germline V and J ends were trimmed by 0 bases and 9 bases, with 11 bases remaining between them. The CDR3 has 13 residues. The germline V gene encodes CDR1 WNHNN and CDR2 SYGVQD (reference sequence). In DNA, the CDR3 is TGCGCCAGCAGTGAGTCGGGCAGGGGAAAAGCTTTCTTT. It encodes CASSESGRGKAFF.

The V gene is TRBV7-2, the J gene TRBJ2-5; TRBD2 aligns across 10 bases. With 3 bases clipped from V and 5 bases from J, the junction kept 12 bases outside the gene matches. Germline CDR1 reads SGHTA; CDR2 reads FQGNSA. The length of the CDR3 is 17 residues. CDR3: CASSFPFDTSGIETQYF. The CDR3 DNA sequence: TGTGCCAGCAGCTTTCCCTTTGACACTAGCGGGATCGAGACCCAGTACTTC.

The chain joins TRBV4-3 to TRBJ2-1, with 11 positions matching TRBD2. The V gene's germline CDR1 is LGHNA and CDR2 YSLEER. This CDR3 is 17 amino acids long. V was clipped by 0 bases and J by 1 base; unmatched bases: 2. The CDR3 DNA reads TGCGCCAGCAGCCAAGAGCCTAGCGGGGGGTCCTACAATGAGCAGTTCTTC. Its protein product is CASSQEPSGGSYNEQFF.

The chain recombines TRBV19 with TRBJ1-2, with D tentatively TRBD1 (6 bases). This CDR3 is 16 amino acids long. Trimming removed 0 bases at V and 2 bases at J, with 13 bases between. From germline, CDR1 is LNHDA and CDR2 SQIVND (reference sequence). The CDR3 sequence: CASSIDRRTANYGYTF. CDR3 nucleotide sequence: TGTGCCAGTAGTATAGATCGCCGGACAGCAAACTATGGCTACACCTTC. The variable domain in full, with the rest retrieved from reference TRBV19 and TRBJ1-2, is DGGITQSPKYLFRKEGQNVTLSCEQNLNHDAMYWYRQDPGQGLRLIYYSQIVNDFQKGDIAEGYSVSREKKESFPLTVTSAQKNPTAFYLCASSIDRRTANYGYTFGSGTRLTVV.

In this sample, this clone turned up a few times. The chain combines TRBV10-3 with TRBJ1-1, with D unresolved. Germline CDR1 is ENHRY and CDR2 is SYGVKD. Trimming shortened V by 7 bases and J by 1 base, and 13 bases separated the two germline ends. There are 14 residues in the CDR3. In DNA, the CDR3 is TGTGCCATCACTCCAACGGCGGAGAACACTGAAGCTTTCTTT. Its protein product is CAITPTAENTEAFF.

V is TRBV4-1 and J is TRBJ2-5, with 8 positions matching TRBD1. V lost 1 base to trimming and J lost 2 bases; unmatched junction nucleotides: 12. The CDR3 is made up of 18 amino acids. Germline values: CDR1 MGHRA, CDR2 YSYEKL. CDR3 DNA sequence: TGCGCCAGCAGCCAAGTCTACCCAGGGGGCACGTTACAAGAGACCCAGTACTTC. The encoded protein is CASSQVYPGGTLQETQYF.

V is TRBV4-3 and J is TRBJ2-1, with 9 positions matching TRBD2. V lost 3 bases and J lost 3; bases outside the gene matches: 15. Germline-derived CDR1 and CDR2 are LGHNA and YSLEER. This CDR3 spans 19 amino acids. The CDR3 DNA follows: TGCGCCAGCAGCCACGAGGGGCTAGCGGGGAGTTCCTACTACAATGAGCAGTTCTTC. Protein sequence: CASSHEGLAGSSYYNEQFF.

The V and J genes are TRBV28 and TRBJ1-5; 9 nucleotides agree with TRBD1. The CDR3 runs 15 residues. CDR1 and CDR2 (germline): MDHEN, SYDVKM. V was pared by 5 bases and J by 3 bases, with 5 bases of the junction left unmatched. CDR3 loop: CASSQGQGINQPQHF. Written as DNA, the CDR3 is TGTGCCAGCAGTCAAGGACAGGGGATCAATCAGCCCCAGCATTTT. Supplemented by reference TRBV28 and TRBJ1-5, the full variable domain reads DVKVTQSSRYLVKRTGEKVFLECVQDMDHENMFWYRQDPGLGLRLIYFSYDVKMKEKGDIPEGYSVSREKKERFSLILESASTNQTSMYLCASSQGQGINQPQHFGDGTRLSIL.

For this clone: A junction boundary mismatches the germline segment, possibly from a read error. CDR3 nucleotides: TGCGCCAGCAGCCAAGAGGTAACAGGGGATTATAGCAATCAGCCCCAGCGTTTT. Protein product: CASSQEVTGDYSNQPQRF. This chain joins TRBV4-1 and TRBJ1-5; 7 bases fit TRBD1. Germline values: CDR1 MGHRA, CDR2 YSYEKL. This CDR3 has 18 amino acids.

The rearrangement joins TRBV7-3 to TRBJ2-1, with TRBD2 identical over 12 bases. CDR1 is SGHTA and CDR2 is FQGTGA in the germline V gene. The V segment lost 5 bases and the J segment 9 bases; nucleotides outside the gene matches: 8. This CDR3 contains 15 residues. The CDR3 loop is CASSRQGLAGVEQFF. CDR3 coding DNA: TGTGCCAGCAGCCGCCAGGGACTAGCGGGCGTTGAGCAGTTCTTC.